This TCR beta chain was documented in a study of cytomegalovirus exposure and HLA in healthy donors. General observations from the study: Earlier analysis found most TCR beta V segments productive about 90% or about 30% of the time. Among TCR beta chains, those listed as cytomegalovirus-associated numbered more than 150. An observed cluster of highly shared sequence variants was recorded as a likely sequencing artifact.

A note on this clone: Its antigen is undetermined.

Both 60 Vbeta primers and 13 Jbeta primers went into the PCR. The table came from immunoSEQ multiplex PCR; TCRdb's copy has only in-frame clones and leaves some out. Of about 110,000 clones detected, roughly 70% appear once; the ten largest clones hold approximately 8.4%. The specimen sequenced was PBMCs. The source is a man aged 40-49 years in good health and CMV-seronegative.

The CDR3 DNA reads as TGTGCCAGCAGGCCAAGGGCACTGGGACAGGGGTACAATGAGCAGTTCTTC. This encodes CASRPRALGQGYNEQFF. The rearrangement uses TRBV7-8 and TRBJ2-1; 10 positions match TRBD1. Unmatched junction bases numbered 12, after V lost 6 bases and J lost 4 bases. Per germline, CDR1 SGHVS and CDR2 FQNEAQ. This CDR3 contains 17 residues.